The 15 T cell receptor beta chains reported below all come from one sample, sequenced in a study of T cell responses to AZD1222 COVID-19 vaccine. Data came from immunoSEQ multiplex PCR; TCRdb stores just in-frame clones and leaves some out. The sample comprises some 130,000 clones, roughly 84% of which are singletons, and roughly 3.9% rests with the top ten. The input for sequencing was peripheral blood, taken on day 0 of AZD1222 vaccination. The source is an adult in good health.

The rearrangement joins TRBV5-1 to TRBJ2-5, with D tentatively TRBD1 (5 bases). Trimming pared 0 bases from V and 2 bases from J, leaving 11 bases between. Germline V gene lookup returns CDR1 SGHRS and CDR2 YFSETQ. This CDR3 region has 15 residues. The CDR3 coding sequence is TGCGCCAGCAGCTTGGTCCCAGGGAATCAAGAGACCCAGTACTTC. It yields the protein CASSLVPGNQETQYF. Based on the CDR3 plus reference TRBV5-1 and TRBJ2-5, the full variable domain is KAGVTQTPRYLIKTRGQQVTLSCSPISGHRSVSWYQQTPGQGLQFLFEYFSETQRNKGNFPGRFSGRQFSNSRSEMNVSTLELGDSALYLCASSLVPGNQETQYFGPGTRLLVL.

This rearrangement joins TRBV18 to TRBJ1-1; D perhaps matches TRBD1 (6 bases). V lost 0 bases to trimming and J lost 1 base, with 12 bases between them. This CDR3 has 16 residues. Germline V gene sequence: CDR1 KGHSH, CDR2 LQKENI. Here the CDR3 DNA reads TGTGCCAGCTCACCACCAGGGACATCATCGAACACTGAAGCTTTCTTT. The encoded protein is CASSPPGTSSNTEAFF. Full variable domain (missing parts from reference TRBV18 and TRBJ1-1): NAGVMQNPRHLVRRRGQEARLRCSPMKGHSHVYWYRQLPEEGLKFMVYLQKENIIDESGMPKERFSAEFPKEGPSILRIQQVVRGDSAAYFCASSPPGTSSNTEAFFGQGTRLTVV.

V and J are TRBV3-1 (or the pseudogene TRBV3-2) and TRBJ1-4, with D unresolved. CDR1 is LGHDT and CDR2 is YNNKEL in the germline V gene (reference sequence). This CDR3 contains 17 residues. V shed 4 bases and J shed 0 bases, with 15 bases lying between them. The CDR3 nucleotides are TGTGCCAGCAGCCCGCGGCTGGAACCAACAACTAATGAAAAACTGTTTTTT. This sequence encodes CASSPRLEPTTNEKLFF.

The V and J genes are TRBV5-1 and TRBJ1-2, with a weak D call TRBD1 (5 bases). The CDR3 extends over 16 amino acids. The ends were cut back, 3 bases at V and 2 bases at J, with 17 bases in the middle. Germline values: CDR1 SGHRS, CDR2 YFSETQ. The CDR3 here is CASSWEGQGPNYGYTF. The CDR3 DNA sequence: TGCGCCAGCAGCTGGGAGGGGCAGGGACCGAACTATGGCTACACCTTC. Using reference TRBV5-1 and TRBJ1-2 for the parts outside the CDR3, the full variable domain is KAGVTQTPRYLIKTRGQQVTLSCSPISGHRSVSWYQQTPGQGLQFLFEYFSETQRNKGNFPGRFSGRQFSNSRSEMNVSTLELGDSALYLCASSWEGQGPNYGYTFGSGTRLTVV.

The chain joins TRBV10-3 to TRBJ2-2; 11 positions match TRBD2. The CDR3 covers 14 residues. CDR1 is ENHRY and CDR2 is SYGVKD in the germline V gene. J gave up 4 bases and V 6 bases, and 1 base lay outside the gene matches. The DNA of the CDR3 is TGTGCCATCAGGACTAGCGGGGCCACCGGGGAGCTGTTTTTT. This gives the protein CAIRTSGATGELFF.

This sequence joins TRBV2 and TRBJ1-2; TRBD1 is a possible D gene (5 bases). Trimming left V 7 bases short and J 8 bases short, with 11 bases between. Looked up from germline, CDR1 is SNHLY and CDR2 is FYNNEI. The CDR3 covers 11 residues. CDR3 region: CASILRDGYTF. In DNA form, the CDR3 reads TGTGCCAGCATACTAAGGGACGGCTACACCTTC.

CDR3 nucleotide sequence: TGCAGTGCTAGTCCCTTGGACAGGGGCGCTTATGGCTACACCTTC. This gives the protein CSASPLDRGAYGYTF. The chain uses TRBV20-1 and TRBJ1-2, with 9 bases matching TRBD1. Germline V gene lookup returns CDR1 DFQATT and CDR2 SNEGSKA (reference sequence). Trimming at V came to 3 bases and at J to 5 bases, leaving 10 bases not matched to a gene. The CDR3 consists of 15 residues.

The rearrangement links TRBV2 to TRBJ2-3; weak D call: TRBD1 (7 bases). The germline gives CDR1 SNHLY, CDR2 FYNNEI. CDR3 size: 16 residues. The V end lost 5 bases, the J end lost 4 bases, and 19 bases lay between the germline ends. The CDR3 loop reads CASSIQGGSVADTQYF. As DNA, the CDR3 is TGTGCCAGCAGTATCCAGGGGGGATCGGTGGCAGATACGCAGTATTTT.

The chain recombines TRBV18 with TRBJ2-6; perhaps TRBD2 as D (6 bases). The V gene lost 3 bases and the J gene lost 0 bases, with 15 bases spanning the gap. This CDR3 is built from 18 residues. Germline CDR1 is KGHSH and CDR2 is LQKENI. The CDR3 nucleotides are TGTGCCAGCTCACCTCTCTCCGGGACTGCCTCTGGGGCCAACGTCCTGACTTTC. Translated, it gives CASSPLSGTASGANVLTF. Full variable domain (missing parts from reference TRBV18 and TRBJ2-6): NAGVMQNPRHLVRRRGQEARLRCSPMKGHSHVYWYRQLPEEGLKFMVYLQKENIIDESGMPKERFSAEFPKEGPSILRIQQVVRGDSAAYFCASSPLSGTASGANVLTFGAGSRLTVL.

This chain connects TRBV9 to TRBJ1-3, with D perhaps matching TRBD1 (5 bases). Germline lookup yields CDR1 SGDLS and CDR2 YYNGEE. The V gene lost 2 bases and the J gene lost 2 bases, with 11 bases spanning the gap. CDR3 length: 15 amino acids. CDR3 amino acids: CASSVSGGTGNTIYF. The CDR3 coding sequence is TGTGCCAGCAGCGTCTCCGGGGGGACTGGAAACACCATATATTTT. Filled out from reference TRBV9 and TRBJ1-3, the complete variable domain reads DSGVTQTPKHLITATGQRVTLRCSPRSGDLSVYWYQQSLDQGLQFLIQYYNGEERAKGNILERFSAQQFPDLHSELNLSSLELGDSALYFCASSVSGGTGNTIYFGEGSWLTVV.

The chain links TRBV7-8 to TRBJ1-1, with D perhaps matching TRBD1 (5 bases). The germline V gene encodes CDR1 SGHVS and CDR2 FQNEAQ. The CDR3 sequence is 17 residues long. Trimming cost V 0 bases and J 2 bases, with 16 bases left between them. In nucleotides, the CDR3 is TGTGCCAGCAGCTTAGCATTGAGGGGATGGGGAAACACTGAAGCTTTCTTT. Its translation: CASSLALRGWGNTEAFF.

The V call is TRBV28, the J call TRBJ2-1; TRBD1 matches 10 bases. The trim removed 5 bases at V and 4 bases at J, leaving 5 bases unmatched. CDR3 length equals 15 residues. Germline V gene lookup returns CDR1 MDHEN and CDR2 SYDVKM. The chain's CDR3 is CASSLSGQGYNEQFF. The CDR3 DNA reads TGTGCCAGCAGTCTGTCGGGACAGGGGTACAATGAGCAGTTCTTC.

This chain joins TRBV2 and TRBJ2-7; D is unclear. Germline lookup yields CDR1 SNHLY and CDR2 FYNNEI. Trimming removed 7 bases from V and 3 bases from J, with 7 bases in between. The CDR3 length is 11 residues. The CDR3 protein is CASTENYEQYF. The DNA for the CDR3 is TGTGCCAGCACCGAAAACTACGAGCAGTACTTC.

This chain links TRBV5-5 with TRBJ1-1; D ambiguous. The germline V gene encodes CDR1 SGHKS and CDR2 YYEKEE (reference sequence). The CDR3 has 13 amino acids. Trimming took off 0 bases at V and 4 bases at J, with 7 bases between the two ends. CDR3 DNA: TGTGCCAGCAGCTTGGGACGGGCCACTGAAGCTTTCTTT. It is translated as CASSLGRATEAFF.

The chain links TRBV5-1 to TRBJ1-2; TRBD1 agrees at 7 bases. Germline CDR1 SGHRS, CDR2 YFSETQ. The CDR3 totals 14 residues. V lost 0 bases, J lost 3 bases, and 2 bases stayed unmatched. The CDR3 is CASSLDGQDYGYTF. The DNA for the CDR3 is TGCGCCAGCAGCTTGGATGGACAGGACTATGGCTACACCTTC.